This T cell receptor beta chain emerged from a study of OX40 agonist ivuxolimab in advanced cancers. Study information: Mean age about 60 years, range about 23 to 80; roughly 82% male. Two cutaneous melanoma patients and one hepatocellular carcinoma patient, three in all, had partial responses.

CDR1 is SGHNT, CDR2 YENEEA, per germline. The V gene lost 1 base and the J gene lost 0 bases, with 10 bases spanning the gap. The CDR3 has 16 residues. Clones were read by immunoSEQ multiplex PCR, and TCRdb kept only the in-frame ones, dropping some. There are tens of thousands of clones in the sample; 90% to 95% occur only once, and around a fifth lies in the top ten. Sequenced here: CD4+ or CD8+ T cells sorted from blood, sampled in a trial of the OX40 agonist ivuxolimab. The chain is built from TRBV11-3 and TRBJ2-1; TRBD2 might be the D (6 bases). The sequence derives from an adult with an advanced solid tumor such as melanoma, head and neck, liver or kidney cancer. CDR3 bases: TGTGCCAGCAGCTTAGGGGGCGGGGTCTCCTACAATGAGCAGTTCTTC. Its translation is CASSLGGGVSYNEQFF.